This entry describes one TCR beta chain. These data belong to a study of blood T cell repertoires in COVID-19. Study-level information: Donors in the United States, Italy and Spain gave samples during acute or convalescent COVID-19.

This CDR3 is 16 amino acids long. Germline lookup yields CDR1 SEHNR and CDR2 FQNEAQ (reference sequence). V lost 2 bases, J lost 7 bases, and 7 bases stayed unmatched. Under the authors' procedure: For nucleated cells, counts were estimated from reference gene primer amplification. Libraries were prepared by immunoSEQ multiplex PCR; TCRdb keeps only in-frame clonotypes and omits some of them. V, J and clone size were drawn from that table, and D and trimming were deduced from the DNA. This table has some 200,000 clones, around nine tenths appearing once. This receptor was obtained from a middle-aged man with acute or convalescent COVID-19. Specimen: peripheral blood. V gene TRBV7-9 combines with J gene TRBJ2-1; TRBD1 matches at 11 bases. CDR3 DNA: TGTGCCAGCAGCTTACCCCGGGACAGGGGGGTAAATGAGCAGTTCTTC. This sequence encodes CASSLPRDRGVNEQFF.